These 25 T cell receptor beta chains share one sample of origin, sequenced in a study of blood T cells in healthy people across ages. A second PCR, run for about 7 to 11 cycles, used a sample-barcoded 5' primer plus a J-beta primer mix. Each CDR3 protein gets one entry after TCRdb re-called the 5' RACE reads with MiXCR. The sample has about 1,400,000 distinct CDR3 sequences; 42% are singletons. What was sequenced was blood. The receptors originated from a woman under 30 in good health.

There are a few counts of this clonotype. V and J are TRBV7-9 and TRBJ2-7, with D unresolved. The CDR3 runs 11 residues. V lost 11 bases, J lost 1 base, and 9 bases lay in between. The V gene's germline CDR1 is SEHNR and CDR2 FQNEAQ (reference sequence). The CDR3 spells CAVEDSYEQYF. The CDR3, as DNA: TGTGCCGTAGAAGATTCCTACGAGCAGTACTTC. The entire variable domain, with the rest obtained from reference TRBV7-9 and TRBJ2-7, is as follows: DTGVSQNPRHKITKRGQNVTFRCDPISEHNRLYWYRQTLGQGPEFLTYFQNEAQLEKSRLLSDRFSAERPKGSFSTLEIQRTEQGDSAMYLCAVEDSYEQYFGPGTRLTVT.

This clonotype came up a few times. The chain has TRBV30 and TRBJ1-2, with D perhaps matching TRBD1 (5 bases). V lost 5 bases to trimming and J lost 5 bases, with 12 bases between them. CDR1 and CDR2 from the germline V gene are GTSNPN and SVGIG (reference sequence). The CDR3 has 12 amino acids. CDR3 sequence (DNA): TGTGCCTGGTCCAGACAGAATTATGGCTACACCTTC. Amino acid sequence: CAWSRQNYGYTF.

This clonotype was seen a single time. An end of the junction differs from the germline gene, which may be a read error. This chain connects TRBV9 to TRBJ1-2; the D is unclear. This CDR3 comprises 13 residues. Germline-derived CDR1 and CDR2 are SGDLS and YYNGEE. The CDR3 loop reads CAGSAIGRYGYTF. CDR3 nucleotides: TGTGCCGGCAGCGCTATCGGGAGGTATGGCTACACCTTC. Based on the CDR3 plus reference TRBV9 and TRBJ1-2, the full variable domain is DSGVTQTPKHLITATGQRVTLRCSPRSGDLSVYWYQQSLDQGLQFLIQYYNGEERAKGNILERFSAQQFPDLHSELNLSSLELGDSALYFCAGSAIGRYGYTFGSGTRLTVV.

A single count supports this clonotype. CDR3 in amino acids: CSARRQGAGELFF. CDR3 coding DNA: TGCAGTGCTAGGCGACAGGGGGCCGGGGAGCTGTTTTTT. This rearrangement joins TRBV20-1 to TRBJ2-2; 9 bases agree with TRBD1. Germline CDR1 and CDR2: DFQATT and SNEGSKA (reference sequence). Trimming at V came to 3 bases and at J to 6 bases, leaving 2 bases not matched to a gene. The CDR3 loop spans 13 amino acids.

As for this clonotype: Germline and junction disagree at one end, which may indicate a read error. V usage is TRBV2 and J usage is TRBJ1-6; D is unclear. Germline V gene sequence: CDR1 SNHLY, CDR2 FYNNEI. This CDR3 region has 11 residues. The CDR3, as DNA: TGTGCCAGCACTGAAAATTCACCCCTCCACTTT. Its translation: CASTENSPLHF.

This clonotype turned up a few times. The V gene is TRBV2, the J gene TRBJ1-5; 7 nucleotides align to TRBD1. J was trimmed by 6 bases and V by 10 bases; bases with no gene match: 9. This CDR3 is 13 amino acids long. The V gene's germline CDR1 is SNHLY and CDR2 FYNNEI. The CDR3 DNA reads as TGTGCCACCACAGGGGCAGGGTTTCAGCCCCAGCATTTT. It yields the protein CATTGAGFQPQHF.

V and J are TRBV5-1 and TRBJ2-1, with a weak D call TRBD2 (6 bases). V lost 4 bases to trimming and J lost 9 bases, with 20 bases between them. The CDR3 totals 15 residues. CDR1 and CDR2 (germline): SGHRS, YFSETQ. The CDR3 sequence: CASSALATAGGEQFF. Here the CDR3 DNA reads TGCGCCAGCAGCGCTCTAGCGACGGCCGGCGGTGAGCAGTTCTTC.

Here the CDR3 reads CASSPDPRGDNEQFF. CDR3 DNA sequence: TGTGCCAGCAGTCCGGACCCCCGAGGGGACAATGAGCAGTTCTTC. The chain employs TRBV28 and TRBJ2-1, with D possibly called TRBD1 or TRBD2 (5 bases each). The CDR3 contains 15 residues. The V end was cut by 5 bases, the J end by 5 bases, with 16 bases between. Germline-derived CDR1 and CDR2 are MDHEN and SYDVKM.

A few counts support this clonotype. This sequence joins TRBV6-1 and TRBJ1-2; D gene ambiguous. This CDR3 has 13 residues. Germline CDR1 MNHNS, CDR2 SASEGT. V lost 7 bases and J lost 5, with 14 bases in between. The DNA for the CDR3 is TGTGCCAGCATTGACGGCTCCTTTTATGGCTACACCTTC. This encodes CASIDGSFYGYTF.

This chain connects TRBV9 to TRBJ2-3; D is unresolved. The CDR3 has 14 residues. Germline V lookup: CDR1 SGDLS, CDR2 YYNGEE. The ends were cut back, 4 bases at V and 2 bases at J, with 11 bases in the middle. The CDR3: CASSMVAPTDTQYF. Written as DNA, the CDR3 is TGTGCCAGCAGCATGGTAGCCCCCACAGATACGCAGTATTTT.

V gene TRBV15 combines with J gene TRBJ2-3; D is undetermined. The germline gives CDR1 LNHNV, CDR2 YYDKDF (reference sequence). The CDR3 extends over 12 amino acids. The V and J ends lost 1 base and 3 bases respectively, with 2 bases between them. This CDR3 is CATSRGTDTQYF. DNA of the CDR3: TGTGCCACCAGCAGAGGGACAGATACGCAGTATTTT.

V is TRBV3-1 and J is TRBJ2-1; 8 bases are shared with TRBD2. This CDR3 is built from 16 residues. Germline CDR1 reads LGHDT; CDR2 reads YNNKEL (reference sequence). The J segment lost 0 bases and the V segment lost 3 bases, leaving 4 bases of the junction unmatched. The CDR3 DNA reads as TGTGCCAGCAGCCATCAGCTAGCGGGCTCCTACAATGAGCAGTTCTTC. Protein sequence: CASSHQLAGSYNEQFF.

This clonotype appeared a few times. This sequence joins TRBV28 and TRBJ2-7; D is possibly TRBD1 (6 bases). V was trimmed by 6 bases and J by 6 bases, leaving 21 bases between them. Looked up from germline, CDR1 is MDHEN and CDR2 is SYDVKM. The CDR3 totals 15 residues. The CDR3 sequence: CASSNRDTAFGEQYF. The CDR3 DNA sequence: TGTGCCAGCAGCAACCGGGACACCGCTTTTGGCGAGCAGTACTTC.

In its sample, this clonotype was seen a few times. This chain uses TRBV27 with TRBJ2-3; D is possibly TRBD1 (5 bases). From germline, CDR1 is MNHEY and CDR2 SMNVEV (reference sequence). V gave up 6 bases and J gave up 6 bases, with 10 bases separating them. This CDR3 has 12 residues. The CDR3 protein is CASSAPGDTQYF. The CDR3 coding sequence is TGTGCCAGCAGCGCCCCAGGGGATACGCAGTATTTT.

The chain joins TRBV4-1 to TRBJ1-2; D perhaps matches TRBD1 (5 bases). CDR3 length: 13 amino acids. Germline lookup yields CDR1 MGHRA and CDR2 YSYEKL. Trimming shortened V by 2 bases and J by 8 bases, and 12 bases separated the two germline ends. The CDR3 region is CASSQSGREGYTF. The CDR3 nucleotides are TGCGCCAGCAGCCAATCGGGGCGGGAGGGCTACACCTTC.

The table lists this clonotype with a few counts. This rearrangement joins TRBV10-3 to TRBJ2-5, with 9 bases aligning to TRBD2. This CDR3 is 19 amino acids long. From germline, CDR1 is ENHRY and CDR2 SYGVKD. The V segment lost 4 bases and the J segment 5 bases; nucleotides outside the gene matches: 20. The CDR3 loop reads CAISAVIDGTSLHRETQYF. The CDR3 DNA reads as TGTGCCATCAGTGCGGTCATTGATGGGACTAGCCTCCACAGGGAGACCCAGTACTTC.

This clonotype was detected many times. The rearrangement joins TRBV7-2 to TRBJ2-7; no clear D gene. Between the trimmed V and J ends, which lost 5 bases and 6 bases, there was a span of 11 bases. This CDR3 has 12 amino acids. In germline, CDR1 is SGHTA, CDR2 FQGNSA. The CDR3 DNA follows: TGTGCCAGCAGCGGCTGGAGTTCCGAGCAGTACTTC. It yields the protein CASSGWSSEQYF.

V usage is TRBV19 and J usage is TRBJ2-1; D may be TRBD2 (5 bases). Germline lookup yields CDR1 LNHDA and CDR2 SQIVND (reference sequence). The V end was cut by 5 bases, the J end by 8 bases, with 13 bases between. The CDR3 runs 13 residues. The CDR3 loop reads CASSSRGTYEQFF. As DNA, the CDR3 is TGTGCCAGTAGTTCTCGGGGAACCTATGAGCAGTTCTTC.

This clonotype was observed a few times. The V call is TRBV10-3, the J call TRBJ2-1, with TRBD2 matching 8 bases. V lost 6 bases to trimming and J lost 9 bases; unmatched junction nucleotides: 10. Germline V lookup: CDR1 ENHRY, CDR2 SYGVKD. The CDR3 contains 14 residues. The CDR3 coding sequence is TGTGCCATCAGCGCCCAGACTAGCGCGACTGAGCAGTTCTTC. Protein product: CAISAQTSATEQFF.

The chain has TRBV6-2 or TRBV6-3 and TRBJ2-1, with a possible D match to TRBD2 (5 bases). Trimming took off 6 bases at V and 6 bases at J, with 9 bases between the two ends. This CDR3 contains 12 residues. Germline-derived CDR1 and CDR2 are MNHEY and SVGEGT. CDR3 amino acids: CASRVTSNEQFF. In DNA, the CDR3 is TGTGCCAGCAGAGTTACTAGCAATGAGCAGTTCTTC.

As regards this clonotype: One end of the junction is discordant with germline, which a read error may explain. The chain combines TRBV5-1 with TRBJ2-1; the match to TRBD2 covers 12 bases. CDR1 is SGHRS and CDR2 is YFSETQ in the germline V gene. This CDR3 region has 17 residues. CDR3 nucleotide sequence: TGCGCCTGCAGCCTGGTACCCGGACTAGCGGGGAATAATGAGCAGTTCTTC. Its protein product is CACSLVPGLAGNNEQFF.

The chain employs TRBV25-1 and TRBJ1-2, with D possibly TRBD1 on 6 matching bases. Germline V lookup: CDR1 MGHDK, CDR2 SYGVNS. The V end lost 3 bases, the J end lost 2 bases, and 16 bases lay between the germline ends. The CDR3 totals 16 residues. Here the CDR3 reads CASSEKGGLLNYGYTF. The CDR3 DNA sequence: TGTGCCAGCAGTGAGAAGGGGGGGCTCTTAAACTATGGCTACACCTTC.

J is TRBJ1-1 and V is TRBV6-1, with TRBD1 as a possible D gene (5 bases). Germline CDR1 is MNHNS and CDR2 is SASEGT. The CDR3 loop spans 12 amino acids. The V end lost 7 bases, the J end lost 1 base, and 7 bases lay between the germline ends. The CDR3: CASIRGNTEAFF. As DNA, the CDR3 is TGTGCCAGCATAAGGGGGAACACTGAAGCTTTCTTT.

The rearrangement uses TRBV3-1 and TRBJ2-4, with D possibly being TRBD1 (7 bases). The V end was cut by 4 bases, the J end by 6 bases, with 13 bases between. The CDR3 totals 14 residues. CDR1 and CDR2 (germline): LGHDT, YNNKEL (reference sequence). The DNA for the CDR3 is TGTGCCAGCAGCCCGACAGGGCGGGGAAACATTCAGTACTTC. Amino acids: CASSPTGRGNIQYF. Filled out from reference TRBV3-1 and TRBJ2-4, the complete variable domain reads DTAVSQTPKYLVTQMGNDKSIKCEQNLGHDTMYWYKQDSKKFLKIMFSYNNKELIINETVPNRFSPKSPDKAHLNLHINSLELGDSAVYFCASSPTGRGNIQYFGAGTRLSVL.

The chain employs TRBV4-1 and TRBJ2-7, with a possible D match to TRBD2 (5 bases). V was shortened by 3 bases and J by 0 bases, with 12 bases between the two germline ends. Germline lookup yields CDR1 MGHRA and CDR2 YSYEKL. This CDR3 has 15 residues. CDR3 sequence: CASSQIRGLSYEQYF. The CDR3 nucleotides are TGCGCCAGCAGCCAGATCCGAGGGCTCTCCTACGAGCAGTACTTC.